What follows is one T cell receptor (beta chain) and its context. Its cognate antigen is unknown. The entry originates in a study of radiotherapy plus CTLA-4 blockade in lung cancer. Points from the study as a whole: Subsequent to radiotherapy plus ipilimumab, tumor-derived TCR clones underwent expansion in blood.

The CDR3 is 15 residues long. Unmatched junction bases numbered 7, after V lost 6 bases and J lost 4 bases. Germline V gene lookup returns CDR1 MRHNA and CDR2 SNTAGT. Some clones are missing from TCRdb's copy, which holds only in-frame ones; the method was immunoSEQ multiplex PCR. In the table there are about 82,000 clones, about 78% of which are singletons. The chain uses TRBV6-4 and TRBJ2-3, with 10 bases matching TRBD1. The clonotype originates from a human donor with non-small cell lung cancer that progressed on radiotherapy plus ipilimumab. Here the sequenced sample was peripheral blood, taken from a patient treated with radiotherapy plus ipilimumab. CDR3 loop: CASSPGQGEADTQYF. The CDR3 DNA is TGTGCCAGCAGCCCTGGACAGGGGGAGGCAGATACGCAGTATTTT.